This T cell receptor beta chain was captured in a study of blood T cell repertoires in COVID-19. The overall study: Italy, Spain and the United States were the sources of the convalescent and acute COVID-19 samples.

This clone showed up just once. The assay was immunoSEQ multiplex PCR, and TCRdb's table has in-frame clones only and misses some. Among about 250,000 clones listed, roughly 85% were seen once. Germline V gene data show CDR1 as MNHNS and CDR2 as SASEGT. The CDR3 totals 15 residues. After removal of 5 bases from V and 5 bases from J, the junction contained 10 bases not matched to a gene. The chain links TRBV6-1 to TRBJ2-5; 8 nucleotides agree with TRBD1. This TCR was sampled from a man aged 45-60 years with COVID-19, enrolled during active disease. Sequencing input: peripheral blood. CDR3 sequence reads: CASSLSQGAGETQYF. For the CDR3, the DNA is TGTGCCAGCAGTTTGTCTCAGGGGGCTGGGGAGACCCAGTACTTC.